The sequence of this TCR beta chain was determined in a study of control samples from healthy donors and cancer patients. This CDR3 spans 16 amino acids. Germline V lookup: CDR1 SGHRS, CDR2 YFSETQ. V trimming: 3 bases; J trimming: 0 bases; junction bases outside the gene matches: 6. Clones were read by immunoSEQ multiplex PCR, and TCRdb kept only the in-frame ones, dropping some. The table records 100,000 to 150,000 clones, roughly nine tenths of them present only once. This clonotype was sampled from a man aged 18 to 30 in good health. Material: blood. This chain connects TRBV5-1 to TRBJ2-4; 7 bases are a match to TRBD2. The CDR3, as DNA: TGCGCCAGCAGCTACTCGACTAGCATAGCCAAAAACATTCAGTACTTC. Translation: CASSYSTSIAKNIQYF.